The 20 T cell receptor beta chains below come from one sample, sequenced in a study of shared clonotypes between healthy human individuals (dated by TCRdb to 2019 to 2021). Libraries were made using the immunoSEQ multiplex PCR assay. The table was pulled from immuneACCESS by TCRdb, which kept in-frame rearrangements only. Such tables lose some clones; where checked, under half of the loss comes from unresolved V genes, and the rest has no known cause. The sample has about 2 million clones on record, around 95% of them singletons. Approximately 0.13% of the sample is taken by the ten largest. Sequencing input: naive CD4+ T cells sorted from blood. According to the study, the label for this sample's cell subset or site signals: CD45RA+ positively selected. The receptors here all came from a man between 18 and 29 years old in good health.

This clone was recorded once. The V and J genes are TRBV4-1 and TRBJ2-7; TRBD2 matches 13 bases. The CDR3 covers 16 residues. J was trimmed by 4 bases and V by 4 bases; bases with no gene match: 7. Germline V gives CDR1 MGHRA, CDR2 YSYEKL. The CDR3 bases are TGCGCCAGCAGCCTTTTTCCGGGACTAGCGGGATACGAGCAGTACTTC. Translation: CASSLFPGLAGYEQYF.

This chain connects TRBV4-1 to TRBJ1-4; TRBD1 agrees at 9 bases. V gave up 4 bases and J gave up 7 bases; unmatched junction bases: 10. The CDR3 contains 16 residues. The germline V gene encodes CDR1 MGHRA and CDR2 YSYEKL. The CDR3 coding sequence is TGCGCCAGCAGCCTAGTCCCGGGACAGGGCGGTGAAAAACTGTTTTTT. Amino acid sequence: CASSLVPGQGGEKLFF.

J is TRBJ1-2 and V is TRBV30; 9 bases are shared with TRBD1. Germline-derived CDR1 and CDR2 are GTSNPN and SVGIG (reference sequence). The CDR3 consists of 15 residues. Trimming cost V 1 base and J 2 bases; bases outside gene matches: 5. The CDR3 reads CAWSAPGTGNYGYTF. The CDR3 DNA follows: TGTGCCTGGAGTGCTCCCGGGACAGGGAACTATGGCTACACCTTC.

Notes on this clone: Within the sample, other DNA sequences also encode this same CDR3. The gene calls are TRBV6-1 and TRBJ1-1; D is undetermined. V was pared by 4 bases and J by 1 base, with 7 bases between. The CDR3 covers 13 residues. Germline V gives CDR1 MNHNS, CDR2 SASEGT. CDR3 loop: CASSVPGNTEAFF. For the CDR3, the DNA is TGTGCCAGCAGTGTTCCGGGGAACACTGAAGCTTTCTTT.

The J gene is TRBJ1-4, the V gene TRBV27; maybe TRBD1 (5 bases). The CDR3 sequence is 13 residues long. The germline V gene has CDR1 MNHEY and CDR2 SMNVEV (reference sequence). V was pared by 5 bases and J by 5 bases, with 9 bases between. As DNA, the CDR3 is TGTGCCAGCAGTAGGGGCTTCAATGAAAAACTGTTTTTT. It translates to CASSRGFNEKLFF.

The V gene is TRBV18, the J gene TRBJ1-5; D possibly corresponds to TRBD1 (6 bases). Trimming shortened V by 3 bases and J by 6 bases, and 15 bases separated the two germline ends. The CDR3 has 15 amino acids. Germline CDR1 and CDR2: KGHSH and LQKENI. CDR3 sequence reads: CASSPVGAAGQPQHF. Here the CDR3 DNA reads TGTGCCAGCTCACCGGTGGGGGCCGCGGGTCAGCCCCAGCATTTT.

The chain employs TRBV11-2 and TRBJ1-1; D unclear. Germline V gene lookup returns CDR1 SGHAT and CDR2 FQNNGV. The V end lost 5 bases, the J end lost 3 bases, and 16 bases lay between the germline ends. The CDR3 has 15 amino acids. CDR3 in DNA: TGTGCCAGCAGCAATAAAGGACTGGAATACACTGAAGCTTTCTTT. Translation: CASSNKGLEYTEAFF.

The gene calls are TRBV7-8 and TRBJ2-7; maybe TRBD1 (5 bases). V was pared by 5 bases and J by 6 bases, with 14 bases between. Germline CDR1 is SGHVS and CDR2 is FQNEAQ. The CDR3 has 13 residues. Here the CDR3 reads CASSRRTGTEQYF. The CDR3 nucleotides read TGTGCCAGCAGCCGGAGAACAGGTACCGAGCAGTACTTC.

V usage is TRBV5-1 and J usage is TRBJ2-7, with unresolved D. Germline V lookup: CDR1 SGHRS, CDR2 YFSETQ. The CDR3 extends over 14 amino acids. V dropped 4 bases and J dropped 2 bases, with 13 bases sitting between them. CDR3 DNA: TGCGCCAGCAGCCGCACGGACGGGCCCTACGAGCAGTACTTC. Its translation: CASSRTDGPYEQYF. The full variable domain, rest sourced from reference TRBV5-1 and TRBJ2-7, is KAGVTQTPRYLIKTRGQQVTLSCSPISGHRSVSWYQQTPGQGLQFLFEYFSETQRNKGNFPGRFSGRQFSNSRSEMNVSTLELGDSALYLCASSRTDGPYEQYFGPGTRLTVT.

The chain recombines TRBV30 with TRBJ2-1; TRBD1 matches at 10 bases. Germline V gene lookup returns CDR1 GTSNPN and CDR2 SVGIG (reference sequence). This CDR3 is built from 14 residues. The ends lost 3 bases at V and 7 bases at J; junction bases unmatched: 6. In DNA form, the CDR3 reads TGTGCCTGGAGCCTGGACAGGGGGGGGAATGAGCAGTTCTTC. Protein: CAWSLDRGGNEQFF.

As regards this clone: In the same sample, other DNA sequences code for this CDR3. V usage is TRBV4-1 and J usage is TRBJ2-7; 10 bases agree with TRBD2. CDR1 and CDR2 from the germline V gene are MGHRA and YSYEKL. CDR3 length: 15 residues. V lost 1 base to trimming and J lost 3 bases; unmatched junction nucleotides: 3. CDR3 protein: CASSQGLAGVYEQYF. CDR3 nucleotide sequence: TGCGCCAGCAGCCAAGGCCTAGCGGGAGTCTACGAGCAGTACTTC.

This clone is a singleton in its sample. The J gene is TRBJ2-5, the V gene TRBV6-5, with unresolved D. Trimming left V 6 bases short and J 0 bases short, with 11 bases between. CDR1 is MNHEY, CDR2 SVGAGI, per germline. This CDR3 spans 14 amino acids. CDR3: CASREIGDQETQYF. The CDR3 nucleotides are TGTGCCAGCAGAGAGATCGGAGACCAAGAGACCCAGTACTTC.

The rearrangement joins TRBV27 to TRBJ2-5, with D possibly TRBD2 on 6 matching bases. The CDR3 is 15 residues long. Looked up from germline, CDR1 is MNHEY and CDR2 is SMNVEV (reference sequence). Trimming pared 3 bases from V and 2 bases from J, leaving 13 bases between. DNA for the CDR3: TGTGCCAGCAGTTTTTTTGGGACTCAGCAAGAGACCCAGTACTTC. This encodes CASSFFGTQQETQYF.

The CDR3: CASSVGDRAGELFF. The CDR3 DNA reads TGTGCCAGCAGCGTCGGGGACAGGGCCGGGGAGCTGTTTTTT. The chain couples TRBV7-2 to TRBJ2-2; 9 bases align to TRBD1. Per the germline V gene, CDR1 is SGHTA and CDR2 is FQGNSA. The CDR3 contains 14 residues. V dropped 5 bases and J dropped 6; count of bases not matched to a gene: 4.

This chain links TRBV6-6 with TRBJ1-2; possibly TRBD1 for D (6 bases). Germline values: CDR1 MNHNY, CDR2 SVGAGI (reference sequence). The V end lost 6 bases, the J end lost 3 bases, and 17 bases lay between the germline ends. The CDR3 spans 15 residues. CDR3 nucleotides: TGTGCCAGCAGGGGGGACATGATGGACTACTATGGCTACACCTTC. This codes for CASRGDMMDYYGYTF.

The chain employs TRBV28 and TRBJ1-4; 12 bases match TRBD1. Per germline, CDR1 MDHEN and CDR2 SYDVKM. The V gene end was trimmed by 6 bases and the J gene end by 8 bases; junction bases not matched to a gene: 10. This CDR3 spans 16 amino acids. DNA of the CDR3: TGTGCCAGCAGGGGGACAGGGGGCGCTTCGAAAGAAAAACTGTTTTTT. This encodes CASRGTGGASKEKLFF.

The chain couples TRBV10-1 to TRBJ2-3; no reliable D call. Germline-derived CDR1 and CDR2 are WNHNN and SYGVQD (reference sequence). This CDR3 comprises 15 residues. Trimming removed 4 bases at V and 0 bases at J, with 11 bases between. This CDR3 reads CASSADTKSTDTQYF. DNA of the CDR3: TGCGCCAGCAGTGCTGACACTAAGAGCACAGATACGCAGTATTTT.

This chain links TRBV5-4 with TRBJ2-1; 7 nucleotides agree with TRBD2. The CDR3 runs to 14 residues. V was pared by 4 bases and J by 4 bases, with 5 bases of the junction left unmatched. The germline V gene has CDR1 SGHNT and CDR2 YYREEE (reference sequence). CDR3 bases: TGTGCCAGCAGCCGACTAGCTGGATACAATGAGCAGTTCTTC. As protein: CASSRLAGYNEQFF.

The CDR3 DNA reads as TGTGCCAGCAGCTTAGCGGGGGCTCTAAATGAAGCTTTCTTT. Translating it yields CASSLAGALNEAFF. The rearrangement joins TRBV7-3 to TRBJ1-1; D is perhaps TRBD1 (6 bases). Germline assignment: CDR1 SGHTA and CDR2 FQGTGA. V was pared by 2 bases and J by 7 bases, with 14 bases between. The CDR3 length is 14 residues.

The chain has TRBV6-1 and TRBJ2-7; 10 positions match TRBD1. Germline V gene data show CDR1 as MNHNS and CDR2 as SASEGT. This CDR3 comprises 15 residues. V gave up 5 bases and J gave up 0 bases; unmatched junction bases: 4. In DNA form, the CDR3 reads TGTGCCAGCAGTCACCGGGACAGGGGCTCCTACGAGCAGTACTTC. Amino acids: CASSHRDRGSYEQYF.